This T cell receptor (beta chain) was sequenced for a study of somatic mutations in cytotoxic T cells in rheumatoid arthritis. Overall study results and limits: Clonality of CD8+ cells rose with age in rheumatoid arthritis patients but not healthy controls. Patients with a largest CD8+ clone exceeding 20% of CD8+ cells numbered 8 of 65.

By positive magnetic bead selection, CD4+ and CD8+ cells were isolated, and their purity was checked by flow cytometry. V shed 7 bases, J shed 5 bases, and the junction held 12 bases outside the gene matches. The CDR3 sequence is 16 residues long. Germline lookup yields CDR1 LNHDA and CDR2 SQIVND (reference sequence). About this clone itself: Its antigen is unknown.

Generated by immunoSEQ multiplex PCR, the TCRdb table keeps only in-frame clones and is missing some. The table includes under 20,000 clones, around three quarters detected once. Input material: CD8+ T cells sorted from blood. The receptor was isolated from an adult with rheumatoid arthritis. The chain employs TRBV19 and TRBJ2-2; TRBD2 matches at 8 bases. CDR3 in amino acids: CASTLSGEGGTGELFF. For the CDR3, the DNA is TGTGCCAGTACCCTTAGCGGGGAGGGGGGGACCGGGGAGCTGTTTTTT. The full variable domain, with the rest looked up from reference TRBV19 and TRBJ2-2, is DGGITQSPKYLFRKEGQNVTLSCEQNLNHDAMYWYRQDPGQGLRLIYYSQIVNDFQKGDIAEGYSVSREKKESFPLTVTSAQKNPTAFYLCASTLSGEGGTGELFFGEGSRLTVL.